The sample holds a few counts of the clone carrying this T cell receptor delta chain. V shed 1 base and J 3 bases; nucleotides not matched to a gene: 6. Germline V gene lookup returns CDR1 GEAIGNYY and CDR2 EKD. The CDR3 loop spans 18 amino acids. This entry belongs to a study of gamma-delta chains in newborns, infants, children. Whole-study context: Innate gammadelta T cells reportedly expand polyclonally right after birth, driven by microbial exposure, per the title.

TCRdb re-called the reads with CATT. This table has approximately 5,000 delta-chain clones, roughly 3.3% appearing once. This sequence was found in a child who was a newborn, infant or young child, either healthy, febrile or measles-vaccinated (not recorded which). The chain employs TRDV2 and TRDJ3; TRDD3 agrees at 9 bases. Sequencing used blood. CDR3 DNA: TGTGCCTGTGACACGGCCTTGGGGGATATCTGGGACACCCGACAGATGTTTTTC. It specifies CACDTALGDIWDTRQMFF.